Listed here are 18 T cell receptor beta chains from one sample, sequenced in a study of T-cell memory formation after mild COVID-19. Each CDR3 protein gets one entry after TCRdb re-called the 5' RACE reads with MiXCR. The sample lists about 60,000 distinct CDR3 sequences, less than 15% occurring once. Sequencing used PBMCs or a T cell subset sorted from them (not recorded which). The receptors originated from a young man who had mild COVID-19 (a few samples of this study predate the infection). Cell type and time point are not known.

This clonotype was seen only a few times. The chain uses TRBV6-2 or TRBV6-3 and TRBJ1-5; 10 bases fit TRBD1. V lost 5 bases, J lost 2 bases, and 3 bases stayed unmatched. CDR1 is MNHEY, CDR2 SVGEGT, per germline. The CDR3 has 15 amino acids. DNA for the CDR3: TGTGCCAGCAGTCCCGGGACAGGGGGCAATCAGCCCCAGCATTTT. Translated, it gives CASSPGTGGNQPQHF.

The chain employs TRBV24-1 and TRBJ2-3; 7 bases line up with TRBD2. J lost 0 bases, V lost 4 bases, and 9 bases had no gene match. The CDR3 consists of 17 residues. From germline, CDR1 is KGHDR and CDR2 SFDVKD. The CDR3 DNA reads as TGTGCCACCAGTGACCCGGGGGGACTATCTAGCACAGATACGCAGTATTTT. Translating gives CATSDPGGLSSTDTQYF.

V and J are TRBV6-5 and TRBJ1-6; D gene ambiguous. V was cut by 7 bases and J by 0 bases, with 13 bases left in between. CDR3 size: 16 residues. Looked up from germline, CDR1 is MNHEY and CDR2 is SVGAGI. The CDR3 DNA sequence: TGTGCCAGCAAAAGGGAGGTCAGCTCCTATAATTCACCCCTCCACTTT. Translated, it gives CASKREVSSYNSPLHF.

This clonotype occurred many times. The CDR3 loop reads CSASSSGRNTEAFF. The DNA for the CDR3 is TGCAGTGCTAGCTCCTCGGGCCGGAACACTGAAGCTTTCTTT. This chain uses TRBV20-1 with TRBJ1-1; no clear D gene. This CDR3 contains 14 residues. The germline CDR1 and CDR2 sequences are DFQATT and SNEGSKA (reference sequence). Trimming stripped 3 bases from V and 1 base from J, with 12 bases between.

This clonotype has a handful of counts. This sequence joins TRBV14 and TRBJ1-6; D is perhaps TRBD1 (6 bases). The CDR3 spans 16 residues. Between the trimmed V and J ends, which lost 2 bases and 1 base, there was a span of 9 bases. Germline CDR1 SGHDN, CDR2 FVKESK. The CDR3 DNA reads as TGTGCCAGCAGCCAACAGGGGACATCCTATAATTCACCCCTCCACTTT. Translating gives CASSQQGTSYNSPLHF.

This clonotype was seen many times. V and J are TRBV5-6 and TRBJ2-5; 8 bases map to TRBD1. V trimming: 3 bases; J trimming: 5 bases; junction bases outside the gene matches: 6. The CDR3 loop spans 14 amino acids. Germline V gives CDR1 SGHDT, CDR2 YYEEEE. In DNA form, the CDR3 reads TGTGCCAGCAGCTCACTGGACAGGGTGGAGACCCAGTACTTC. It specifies CASSSLDRVETQYF.

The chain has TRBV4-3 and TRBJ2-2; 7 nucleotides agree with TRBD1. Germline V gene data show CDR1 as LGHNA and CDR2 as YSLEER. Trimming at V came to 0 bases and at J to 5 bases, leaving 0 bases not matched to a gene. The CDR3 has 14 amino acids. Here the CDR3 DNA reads TGCGCCAGCAGCCAAGAGACAGGGACCGGGGAGCTGTTTTTT. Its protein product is CASSQETGTGELFF.

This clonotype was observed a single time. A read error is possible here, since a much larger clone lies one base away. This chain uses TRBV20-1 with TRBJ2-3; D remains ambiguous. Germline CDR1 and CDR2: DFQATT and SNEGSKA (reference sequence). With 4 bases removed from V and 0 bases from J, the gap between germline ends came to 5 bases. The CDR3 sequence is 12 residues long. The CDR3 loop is CSATSSTDTQYF. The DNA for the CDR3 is TGCAGTGCTACCTCAAGCACAGATACGCAGTATTTT.

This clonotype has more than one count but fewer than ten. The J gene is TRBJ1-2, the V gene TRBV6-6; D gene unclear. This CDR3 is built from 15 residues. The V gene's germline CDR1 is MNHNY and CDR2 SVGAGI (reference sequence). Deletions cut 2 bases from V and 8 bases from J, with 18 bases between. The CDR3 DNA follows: TGTGCCAGCAGTTACATTTCGTCCGGGTTGTTGGGCTACACCTTC. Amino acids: CASSYISSGLLGYTF.

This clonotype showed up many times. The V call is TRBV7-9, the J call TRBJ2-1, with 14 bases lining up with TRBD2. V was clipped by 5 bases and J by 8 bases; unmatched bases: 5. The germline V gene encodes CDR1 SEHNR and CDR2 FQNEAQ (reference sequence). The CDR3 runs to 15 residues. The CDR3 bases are TGTGCCAGCAGCCGACTAGCGGGGGGGCTATATGAGCAGTTCTTC. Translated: CASSRLAGGLYEQFF.

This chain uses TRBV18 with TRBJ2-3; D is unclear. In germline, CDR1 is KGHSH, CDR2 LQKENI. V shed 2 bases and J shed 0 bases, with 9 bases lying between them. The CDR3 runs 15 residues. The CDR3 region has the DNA TGTGCCAGCTCACCAATTGCGGCAAGCACAGATACGCAGTATTTT. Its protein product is CASSPIAASTDTQYF.

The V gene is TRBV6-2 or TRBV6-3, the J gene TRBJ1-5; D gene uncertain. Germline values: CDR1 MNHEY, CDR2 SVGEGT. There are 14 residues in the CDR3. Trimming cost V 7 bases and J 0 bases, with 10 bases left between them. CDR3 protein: CASNGGNSNQPQHF. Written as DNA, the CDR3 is TGTGCCAGCAATGGCGGTAATAGCAATCAGCCCCAGCATTTT.

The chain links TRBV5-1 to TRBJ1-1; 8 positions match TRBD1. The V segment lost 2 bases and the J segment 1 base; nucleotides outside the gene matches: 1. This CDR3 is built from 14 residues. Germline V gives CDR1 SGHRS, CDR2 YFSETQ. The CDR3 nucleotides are TGCGCCAGCAGCTTTGGACAGGGGAACACTGAAGCTTTCTTT. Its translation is CASSFGQGNTEAFF.

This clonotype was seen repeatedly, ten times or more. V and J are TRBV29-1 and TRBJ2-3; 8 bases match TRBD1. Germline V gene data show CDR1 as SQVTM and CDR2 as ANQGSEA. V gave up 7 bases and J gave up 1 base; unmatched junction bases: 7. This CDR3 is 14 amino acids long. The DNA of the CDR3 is TGCAGCGCCCCCCGGGGACAGGGCACAGATACGCAGTATTTT. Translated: CSAPRGQGTDTQYF.

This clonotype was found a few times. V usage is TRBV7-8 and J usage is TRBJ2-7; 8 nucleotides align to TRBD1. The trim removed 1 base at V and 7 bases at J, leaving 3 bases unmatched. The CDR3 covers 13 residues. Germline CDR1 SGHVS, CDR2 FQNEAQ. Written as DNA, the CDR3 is TGTGCCAGCAGCTTAGGGACAGGGTGGGAGCAGTACGTC. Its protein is CASSLGTGWEQYV.

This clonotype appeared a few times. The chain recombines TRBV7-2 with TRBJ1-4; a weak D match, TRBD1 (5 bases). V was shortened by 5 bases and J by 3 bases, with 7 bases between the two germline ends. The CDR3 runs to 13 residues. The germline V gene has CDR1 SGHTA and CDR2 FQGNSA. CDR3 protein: CASSQGPNEKLFF. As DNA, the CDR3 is TGTGCCAGCAGCCAGGGACCTAATGAAAAACTGTTTTTT. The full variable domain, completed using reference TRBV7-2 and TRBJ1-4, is GAGVSQSPSNKVTEKGKDVELRCDPISGHTALYWYRQSLGQGLEFLIYFQGNSAPDKSGLPSDRFSAERTGGSVSTLTIQRTQQEDSAVYLCASSQGPNEKLFFGSGTQLSVL.

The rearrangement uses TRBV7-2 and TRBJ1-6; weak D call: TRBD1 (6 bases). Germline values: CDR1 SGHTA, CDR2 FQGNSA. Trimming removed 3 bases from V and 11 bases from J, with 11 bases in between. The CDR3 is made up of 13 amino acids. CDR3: CASSFRGKAPLHF. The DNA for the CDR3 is TGTGCCAGCAGCTTCAGGGGTAAGGCACCCCTCCACTTT.

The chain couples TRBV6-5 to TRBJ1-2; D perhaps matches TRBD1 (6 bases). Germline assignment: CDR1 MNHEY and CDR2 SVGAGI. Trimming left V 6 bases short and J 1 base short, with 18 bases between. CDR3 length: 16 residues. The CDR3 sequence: CASSSMRGAINYGYTF. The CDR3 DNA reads TGTGCCAGCAGCAGTATGAGGGGGGCAATTAACTATGGCTACACCTTC.